This TCR beta chain was profiled in a study of blood T cell repertoires in COVID-19. Study-level information: Sample material is recorded as cDNA or gDNA derived from T cells, B-cell-depleted T cells, or PBMCs.

The germline V gene encodes CDR1 SGHDT and CDR2 YYEEEE. J gave up 5 bases and V 2 bases, and 5 bases lay outside the gene matches. There are 16 residues in the CDR3. In the source study's methods: How many nucleated cells were present was estimated from reference gene primer amplification. Data came from immunoSEQ multiplex PCR; TCRdb stores just in-frame clones and leaves some out. D and trimming come from the DNA, and the V and J calls and clone size come from that table. The sample yields roughly 16,000 clones, over 75% seen once. Sequencing was done on a sample of peripheral blood. This clonotype originated in a human donor in a cohort sampled during active COVID-19. The gene calls are TRBV5-6 and TRBJ2-1; 12 bases map to TRBD2. The CDR3 DNA sequence: TGTGCCAGCAGCTTAATCCTAGCGGGAGGGCACAATGAGCAGTTCTTC. Encoded protein: CASSLILAGGHNEQFF. The full variable domain, rest sourced from reference TRBV5-6 and TRBJ2-1, is DAGVTQSPTHLIKTRGQQVTLRCSPKSGHDTVSWYQQALGQGPQFIFQYYEEEERQRGNFPDRFSGHQFPNYSSELNVNALLLGDSALYLCASSLILAGGHNEQFFGPGTRLTVL.